One T cell receptor (delta chain) is described in this entry. TCRdb attributes to this sequence the protein of a much larger clone, which differs from the DNA translation at residue 15; a read error is likely, and the protein displayed is translated from the DNA. This record comes from a study of γδ T cells in repeated Plasmodium falciparum infection. The overall study: Samples were taken at baseline, before some infections, and 21 days after each.

Bulk repertoires came from Vgamma9/Vdelta2+ or Vdelta2-negative gammadelta T cells flow-sorted from PBMC. From germline, CDR1 is TSWWSYY and CDR2 QGS. This CDR3 contains 19 residues. Trimming shortened V by 3 bases and J by 6 bases, and 32 bases separated the two germline ends. TCRdb re-called clones from the multiplex PCR reads using CATT. The repertoire holds about 48,000 delta-chain clones, with 1.5% to 2% as singletons. Sequencing was carried out using gamma-delta T cells from blood. The chain links TRDV1 to TRDJ4; no definite D call. The TCR sequence derives from a pool of human donors (malaria-infected and uninfected, not separated). CDR3 bases: TGTGCTCTTGGGGACCACCCCACTAAGAGGGGTCCCGGTGGTCCGTCCCTGATCTTT. Its protein product is CALGDHPTKRGPGGPSLIF.